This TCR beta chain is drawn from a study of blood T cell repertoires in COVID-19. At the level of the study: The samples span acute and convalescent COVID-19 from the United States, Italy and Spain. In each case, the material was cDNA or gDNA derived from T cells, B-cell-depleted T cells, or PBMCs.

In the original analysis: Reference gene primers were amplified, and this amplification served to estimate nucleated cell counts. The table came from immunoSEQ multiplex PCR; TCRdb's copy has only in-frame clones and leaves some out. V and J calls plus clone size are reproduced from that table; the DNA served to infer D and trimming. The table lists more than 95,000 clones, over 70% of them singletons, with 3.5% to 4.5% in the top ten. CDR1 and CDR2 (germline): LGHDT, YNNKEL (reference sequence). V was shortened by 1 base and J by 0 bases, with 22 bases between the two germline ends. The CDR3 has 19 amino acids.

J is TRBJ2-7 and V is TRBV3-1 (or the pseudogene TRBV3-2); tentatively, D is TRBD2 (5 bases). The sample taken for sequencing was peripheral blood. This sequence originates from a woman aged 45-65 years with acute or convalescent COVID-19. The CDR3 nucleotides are TGTGCCAGCAGCCAAGTAACCCGAGGGCGACCTACCTTCTCCTACGAGCAGTACTTC. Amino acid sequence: CASSQVTRGRPTFSYEQYF.